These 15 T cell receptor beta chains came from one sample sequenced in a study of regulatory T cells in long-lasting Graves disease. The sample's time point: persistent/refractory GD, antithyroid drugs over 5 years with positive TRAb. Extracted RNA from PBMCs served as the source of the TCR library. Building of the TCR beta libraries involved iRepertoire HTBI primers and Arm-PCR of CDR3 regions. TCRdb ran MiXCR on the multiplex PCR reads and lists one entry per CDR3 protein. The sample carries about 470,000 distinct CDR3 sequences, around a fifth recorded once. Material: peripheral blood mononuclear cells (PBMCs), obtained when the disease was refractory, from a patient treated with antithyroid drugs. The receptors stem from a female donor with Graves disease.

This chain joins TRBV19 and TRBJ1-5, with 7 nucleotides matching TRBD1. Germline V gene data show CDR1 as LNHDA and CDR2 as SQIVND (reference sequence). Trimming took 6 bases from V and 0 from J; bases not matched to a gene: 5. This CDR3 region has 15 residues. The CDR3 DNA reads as TGTGCCAGTAGCGCGTACAGGGGTAGCAATCAGCCCCAGCATTTT. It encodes CASSAYRGSNQPQHF. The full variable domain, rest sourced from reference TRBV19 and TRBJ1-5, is DGGITQSPKYLFRKEGQNVTLSCEQNLNHDAMYWYRQDPGQGLRLIYYSQIVNDFQKGDIAEGYSVSREKKESFPLTVTSAQKNPTAFYLCASSAYRGSNQPQHFGDGTRLSIL.

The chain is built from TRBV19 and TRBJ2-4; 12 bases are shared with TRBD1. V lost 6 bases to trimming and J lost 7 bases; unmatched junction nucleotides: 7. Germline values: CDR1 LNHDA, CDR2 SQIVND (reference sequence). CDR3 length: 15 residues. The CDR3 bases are TGTGCCAGTAGCGGGACAGGGGGCATGAGGAACATTCAGTACTTC. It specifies CASSGTGGMRNIQYF.

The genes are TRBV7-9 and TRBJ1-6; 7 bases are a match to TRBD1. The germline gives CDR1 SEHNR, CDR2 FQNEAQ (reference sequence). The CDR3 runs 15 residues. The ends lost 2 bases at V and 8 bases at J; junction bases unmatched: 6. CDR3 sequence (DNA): TGTGCCAGCAGCTTATCAGGGGGTGGTCATTCACCCCTCCACTTT. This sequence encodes CASSLSGGGHSPLHF.

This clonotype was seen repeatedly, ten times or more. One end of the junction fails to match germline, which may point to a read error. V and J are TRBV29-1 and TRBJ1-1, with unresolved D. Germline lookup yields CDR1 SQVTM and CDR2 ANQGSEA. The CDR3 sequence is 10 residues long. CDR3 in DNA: TGCAGTGTTGGGAACACTGAAGCTTTCTTT. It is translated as CSVGNTEAFF.

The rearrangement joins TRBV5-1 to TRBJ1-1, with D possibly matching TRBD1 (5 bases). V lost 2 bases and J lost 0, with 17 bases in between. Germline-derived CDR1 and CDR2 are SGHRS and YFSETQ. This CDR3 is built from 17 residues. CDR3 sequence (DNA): TGCGCCAGCAGCTTCCGTCAGGGAAGTAGGGTGAACACTGAAGCTTTCTTT. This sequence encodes CASSFRQGSRVNTEAFF.

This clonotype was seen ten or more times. CDR3 bases: TGTGCCAGCAGCCTAGCGGCAACCTACGAGCAGTACTTC. This gives the protein CASSLAATYEQYF. This chain joins TRBV6-1 and TRBJ2-7, with 7 positions matching TRBD2. Losses at the gene ends were 6 bases for V and 2 bases for J; bases not matched to a gene: 4. Germline CDR1 is MNHNS and CDR2 is SASEGT. CDR3 size: 13 residues.

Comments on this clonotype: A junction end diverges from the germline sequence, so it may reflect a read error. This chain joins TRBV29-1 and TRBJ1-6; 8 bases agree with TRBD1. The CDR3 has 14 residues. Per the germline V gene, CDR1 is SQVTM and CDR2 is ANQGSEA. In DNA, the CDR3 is TGCAGCGTTGACCCCGGGACAGGTCATTCGCCCCTCCACTTT. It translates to CSVDPGTGHSPLHF. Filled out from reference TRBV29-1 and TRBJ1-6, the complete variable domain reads SAVISQKPSRDICQRGTSLTIQCQVDSQVTMMFWYRQQPGQSLTLIATANQGSEATYESGFVIDKFPISRPNLTFSTLTVSNMSPEDSSIYLCSVDPGTGHSPLHFGNGTRLTVT.

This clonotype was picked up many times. The CDR3 DNA is TGTGCCAGCAGTCTAGCCGGGACAGGGCCTCTCTCTGGAAACACCATATATTTT. Protein: CASSLAGTGPLSGNTIYF. The chain recombines TRBV6-1 with TRBJ1-3; TRBD1 aligns across 9 bases. With V trimmed by 5 bases and J by 0 bases, 11 bases remained unmatched. This CDR3 comprises 18 residues. Looked up from germline, CDR1 is MNHNS and CDR2 is SASEGT.

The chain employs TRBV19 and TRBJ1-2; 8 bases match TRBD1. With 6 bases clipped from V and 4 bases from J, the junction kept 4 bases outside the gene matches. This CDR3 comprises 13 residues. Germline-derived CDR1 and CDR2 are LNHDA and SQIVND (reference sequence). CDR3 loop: CASRSDRAYGYTF. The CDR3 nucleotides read TGTGCCAGTAGATCGGACAGGGCCTATGGCTACACCTTC.

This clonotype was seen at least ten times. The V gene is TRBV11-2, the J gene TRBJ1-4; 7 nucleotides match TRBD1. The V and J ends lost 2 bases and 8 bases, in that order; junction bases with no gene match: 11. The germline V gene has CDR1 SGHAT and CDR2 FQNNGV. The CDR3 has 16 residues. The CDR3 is CASSLSSGGEEEKLFF. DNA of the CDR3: TGTGCCAGCAGCTTATCCTCAGGGGGTGAGGAAGAAAAACTGTTTTTT.

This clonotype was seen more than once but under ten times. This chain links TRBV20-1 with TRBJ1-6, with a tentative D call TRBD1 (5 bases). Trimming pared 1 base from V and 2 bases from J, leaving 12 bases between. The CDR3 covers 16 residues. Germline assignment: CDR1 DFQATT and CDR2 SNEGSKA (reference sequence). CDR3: CSARVAGRPYNSPLHF. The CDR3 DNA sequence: TGCAGTGCTAGAGTAGCAGGGCGCCCCTATAATTCACCCCTCCACTTT.

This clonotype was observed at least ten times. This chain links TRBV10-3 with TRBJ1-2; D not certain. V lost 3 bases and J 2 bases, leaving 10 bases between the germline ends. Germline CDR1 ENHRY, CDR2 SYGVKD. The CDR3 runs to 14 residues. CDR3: CAISDPDGNYGYTF. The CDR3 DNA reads TGTGCCATCAGTGACCCGGACGGGAACTATGGCTACACCTTC.

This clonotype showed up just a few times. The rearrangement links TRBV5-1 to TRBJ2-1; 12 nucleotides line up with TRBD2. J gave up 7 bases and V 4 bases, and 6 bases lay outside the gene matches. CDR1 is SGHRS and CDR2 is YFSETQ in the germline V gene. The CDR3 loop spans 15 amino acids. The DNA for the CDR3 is TGCGCCAGCAGCCGACTAGCGGGAGATCGGAATGAGCAGTTCTTC. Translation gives CASSRLAGDRNEQFF.

The CDR3, as DNA: TGTGCCAGCAGCTTACGGAAGTACACCGGGGAGCTGTTTTTT. It yields the protein CASSLRKYTGELFF. The V call is TRBV7-6, the J call TRBJ2-2; D is undetermined. The CDR3 extends over 14 amino acids. Germline V gives CDR1 SGHVS, CDR2 FNYEAQ. V gave up 2 bases and J gave up 3 bases, with 7 bases separating them.

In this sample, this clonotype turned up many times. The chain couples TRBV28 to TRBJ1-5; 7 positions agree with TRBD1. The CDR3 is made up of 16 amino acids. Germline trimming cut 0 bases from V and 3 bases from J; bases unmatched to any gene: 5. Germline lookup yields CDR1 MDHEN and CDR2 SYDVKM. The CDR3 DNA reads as TGTGCCAGCAGTTTATGGGGCAGGGGGGACAATCAGCCCCAGCATTTT. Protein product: CASSLWGRGDNQPQHF. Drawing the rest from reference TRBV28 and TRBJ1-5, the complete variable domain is DVKVTQSSRYLVKRTGEKVFLECVQDMDHENMFWYRQDPGLGLRLIYFSYDVKMKEKGDIPEGYSVSREKKERFSLILESASTNQTSMYLCASSLWGRGDNQPQHFGDGTRLSIL.